The 30 T cell receptor beta chains below were found in one sample sequenced in a study of low-dose radiotherapy and immunotherapy resistance in tumors. Covering alpha and beta chains, TRAV- and TRBV-specific primers were used for the first-strand cDNA. The PCR that amplified TCRs ran for approximately 18 cycles, relying on a constant-region primer and a V-primer adapter. TCRdb used MiXCR to reprocess the reads, holding one entry per CDR3 protein. Seen here are 55,000 to 70,000 distinct CDR3 sequences, 25% observed once, and the top ten hold 5.7%. Time point in this sample: before trial treatment. The sequenced sample was PBMCs, obtained before treatment. The receptor set was obtained from a male donor with prostate cancer.

This clonotype occurred many times. This chain joins TRBV13 and TRBJ2-7; D not resolved. Germline V gene sequence: CDR1 PRHDT, CDR2 FYEKMQ (reference sequence). The V end was cut by 7 bases, the J end by 3 bases, with 10 bases between. This CDR3 has 12 amino acids. The CDR3 DNA sequence: TGTGCCAGCAACAGAGAGAACTACGAGCAGTACTTC. Encoded protein: CASNRENYEQYF.

About this clonotype itself: A far bigger clonotype differs at one base, so this is likely a read error. V usage is TRBV7-9 and J usage is TRBJ1-1; D uncertain. The germline V gene encodes CDR1 SEHNR and CDR2 FQNEAQ (reference sequence). CDR3 length: 13 residues. The CDR3 nucleotides read TGTGCCAGCAGCTTAACGGAGAACACTGAAACTTTCTTT. Amino acids: CASSLTENTETFF.

This clonotype appeared once. The J gene is TRBJ2-3, the V gene TRBV28; possibly TRBD1 for D (6 bases). This CDR3 spans 13 amino acids. The germline V and J ends were trimmed by 2 bases and 3 bases, with 6 bases remaining between them. The V gene's germline CDR1 is MDHEN and CDR2 SYDVKM. The CDR3 region has the DNA TGTGCCAGCAGTTTACAGGGGACAGATACGCAGTATTTT. Protein: CASSLQGTDTQYF.

With regard to this clonotype: This likely came from a read error, as a far larger clone is one base away. The rearrangement uses TRBV28 and TRBJ2-1, with D possibly matching TRBD1 (6 bases). The CDR3 has 15 residues. Between the trimmed V and J ends, which lost 7 bases and 10 bases, there was a span of 23 bases. Germline CDR1 reads MDHEN; CDR2 reads SYDVKM. The CDR3 nucleotides read TGTGCCAGCACCGAGGTCTCAGGGGTTTCCTACGAGCAGTTCTTC. Its protein product is CASTEVSGVSYEQFF.

The rearrangement joins TRBV3-1 to TRBJ1-1; TRBD1 is a possible D gene (6 bases). The CDR3 has 13 amino acids. Germline loops: CDR1 LGHDT, CDR2 YNNKEL (reference sequence). The germline V and J ends were trimmed by 0 bases and 7 bases, with 9 bases remaining between them. The DNA for the CDR3 is TGTGCCAGCAGCCAAGATTGGGACAATGAAGCTTTCTTT. Translated, it gives CASSQDWDNEAFF.

This chain links TRBV6-2 or TRBV6-3 with TRBJ1-1; possible D gene TRBD1, 6 bases. V lost 7 bases, J lost 3 bases, and 15 bases lay in between. CDR1 is MNHEY, CDR2 SVGEGT, per germline. This CDR3 is 14 amino acids long. CDR3 amino acids: CASNSGAKYTEAFF. Here the CDR3 DNA reads TGTGCCAGCAACTCGGGGGCGAAATACACTGAAGCTTTCTTT.

This clonotype was seen repeatedly, ten times or more. The rearrangement uses TRBV18 and TRBJ2-3, with 10 bases that match TRBD1. This CDR3 is 15 amino acids long. CDR1 KGHSH and CDR2 LQKENI come from the germline V gene. V was pared by 6 bases and J by 2 bases, with 5 bases of the junction left unmatched. CDR3 in DNA: TGTGCCAGCTCGCCCGGGACAGGGGACACAGATACGCAGTATTTT. Residues: CASSPGTGDTDTQYF. The complete variable domain, with remaining parts taken from reference TRBV18 and TRBJ2-3, reads NAGVMQNPRHLVRRRGQEARLRCSPMKGHSHVYWYRQLPEEGLKFMVYLQKENIIDESGMPKERFSAEFPKEGPSILRIQQVVRGDSAAYFCASSPGTGDTDTQYFGPGTRLTVL.

The chain joins TRBV28 to TRBJ2-7; D not certain. The CDR3 runs 17 residues. The V end was cut by 3 bases, the J end by 5 bases, with 23 bases between. CDR1 and CDR2 (germline): MDHEN, SYDVKM. The CDR3 here is CASSFPIARSGDDEQYF. The DNA for the CDR3 is TGTGCCAGCAGTTTCCCCATAGCCCGAAGTGGAGACGACGAGCAGTACTTC.

Many counts were recorded for this clonotype. This sequence joins TRBV12-3 or TRBV12-4 and TRBJ2-2; 14 bases agree with TRBD2. The CDR3 loop spans 20 amino acids. V dropped 3 bases and J dropped 3; count of bases not matched to a gene: 12. CDR3 nucleotides: TGTGCCAGCAGTTTCTGGGCCACCGGGACTAGCGGGGGCTACACCGGGGAGCTGTTTTTT. Residues: CASSFWATGTSGGYTGELFF.

This clonotype showed up many times. V is TRBV10-2 and J is TRBJ1-1; D is unclear. The CDR3 runs to 13 residues. CDR1 WSHSY and CDR2 SAAADI come from the germline V gene. CDR3 loop: CATRVGFDTEAFF. In DNA, the CDR3 is TGCGCTACTCGGGTAGGATTCGACACTGAAGCTTTCTTT.

This rearrangement joins TRBV15 to TRBJ1-5; 7 nucleotides match TRBD1. J gave up 1 base and V 5 bases, and 5 bases lay outside the gene matches. CDR3 length equals 15 residues. Germline V gives CDR1 LNHNV, CDR2 YYDKDF (reference sequence). In DNA form, the CDR3 reads TGTGCCACCAGCGACAGGGAGGGAAGCAATCAGCCCCAGCATTTT. This gives the protein CATSDREGSNQPQHF.

This clonotype was recorded at least ten times. The rearrangement joins TRBV6-2 or TRBV6-3 to TRBJ2-7, with TRBD1 identical over 10 bases. The ends lost 0 bases at V and 1 base at J; junction bases unmatched: 3. CDR1 and CDR2 (germline): MNHEY, SVGEGT. The CDR3 runs 16 residues. CDR3 DNA sequence: TGTGCCAGCAGTTACTCCGGGACAGGGGCTTCCTACGAGCAGTACTTC. Its protein product is CASSYSGTGASYEQYF.

This clonotype was detected ten times or more. The chain joins TRBV11-2 to TRBJ2-7; D is unresolved. V was pared by 0 bases and J by 0 bases, with 6 bases between. The CDR3 totals 14 residues. CDR1 and CDR2 from the germline V gene are SGHAT and FQNNGV. The CDR3 DNA follows: TGTGCCAGCAGCTTAGATCTTAGCTCCTACGAGCAGTACTTC. As protein: CASSLDLSSYEQYF.

In its sample, this clonotype was seen many times. This chain connects TRBV29-1 to TRBJ1-1; perhaps TRBD1 as D (5 bases). Germline V gene sequence: CDR1 SQVTM, CDR2 ANQGSEA. Trimming shortened V by 7 bases and J by 3 bases, and 6 bases separated the two germline ends. CDR3 size: 10 residues. CDR3 protein: CSGGHTEAFF. The CDR3 DNA reads TGCAGCGGGGGACACACTGAAGCTTTCTTT.

This clonotype was observed many times. The V and J genes are TRBV19 and TRBJ2-2; D not resolved. Trimming cost V 6 bases and J 4 bases, with 3 bases left between them. The CDR3 covers 11 residues. Germline-derived CDR1 and CDR2 are LNHDA and SQIVND (reference sequence). CDR3 nucleotide sequence: TGTGCCAGTAGAATCACCGGGGAGCTGTTTTTT. It encodes CASRITGELFF.

Points on this clonotype: It may be a read error: a sequence one base away is much more abundant. The rearrangement links TRBV7-9 to TRBJ2-7; weak D call: TRBD2 (5 bases). The germline V and J ends were trimmed by 6 bases and 0 bases, with 12 bases remaining between them. This CDR3 region has 14 residues. Germline assignment: CDR1 SEHNR and CDR2 FQNEAQ (reference sequence). The CDR3 loop reads CASRLSGSSYEQYF. As DNA, the CDR3 is TGTGCCAGCAGACTATCGGGGAGCTCCTACGAGCAGTACTTC. The full variable domain, completed using reference TRBV7-9 and TRBJ2-7, is DTGVSQNPRHKITKRGQNVTFRCDPISEHNRLYWYRQTLGQGPEFLTYFQNEAQLEKSRLLSDRFSAERPKGSFSTLEIQRTEQGDSAMYLCASRLSGSSYEQYFGPGTRLTVT.

This clonotype was seen only once. A far bigger clonotype differs at one base, so this is likely a read error. This chain joins TRBV2 and TRBJ2-1; D may correspond to TRBD1 or TRBD2 (5 bases each). From germline, CDR1 is SNHLY and CDR2 FYNNEI. The CDR3 spans 15 residues. V was cut by 6 bases and J by 10 bases, with 22 bases left in between. The DNA for the CDR3 is TGTGCCAGCAGACCCGAACTAGGCCTCTGGGACGAGCAGTTCTTC. Protein sequence: CASRPELGLWDEQFF.

This clonotype was recorded many times. This chain joins TRBV7-9 and TRBJ2-3; the D gene is possibly TRBD2 (6 bases). V gave up 3 bases and J gave up 1 base, with 11 bases separating them. CDR1 and CDR2 (germline): SEHNR, FQNEAQ (reference sequence). The length of the CDR3 is 15 residues. CDR3 sequence reads: CASSFRRGGTDTQYF. The CDR3, as DNA: TGTGCCAGCAGCTTTCGGAGGGGAGGCACAGATACGCAGTATTTT. Together with reference TRBV7-9 and TRBJ2-3, the CDR3 gives the full variable domain: DTGVSQNPRHKITKRGQNVTFRCDPISEHNRLYWYRQTLGQGPEFLTYFQNEAQLEKSRLLSDRFSAERPKGSFSTLEIQRTEQGDSAMYLCASSFRRGGTDTQYFGPGTRLTVL.

This clonotype was seen many times. V and J are TRBV11-2 and TRBJ2-3, with D tentatively TRBD1 or TRBD2 (5 bases each). V lost 5 bases to trimming and J lost 3 bases, with 12 bases between them. Germline CDR1 reads SGHAT; CDR2 reads FQNNGV. CDR3 length: 14 residues. This CDR3 is CASSPRDVTDTQYF. As DNA, the CDR3 is TGTGCCAGCAGCCCCCGGGACGTGACAGATACGCAGTATTTT.

Regarding this clonotype: This likely stems from a read error, as it lies one base from a far larger clone. This sequence joins TRBV5-1 and TRBJ2-7, with TRBD2 identical over 9 bases. J gave up 7 bases and V 2 bases, and 16 bases lay outside the gene matches. CDR3 length: 17 residues. From germline, CDR1 is SGHRS and CDR2 YFSETQ. In DNA, the CDR3 is TGCGCCAGCAGCTTAGGGGTGGTAGCGGGGGCCTCTAATGAGCAGTACTTC. It encodes CASSLGVVAGASNEQYF.

The table lists this clonotype with many counts. The chain uses TRBV20-1 and TRBJ1-2; D may be TRBD1 (6 bases). Trimming pared 0 bases from V and 4 bases from J, leaving 12 bases between. The CDR3 is 14 residues long. CDR1 is DFQATT and CDR2 is SNEGSKA in the germline V gene (reference sequence). DNA for the CDR3: TGCAGTGCTAGAGAGGGGGGGGCGGGCTATGGCTACACCTTC. This sequence encodes CSAREGGAGYGYTF.

This clonotype was observed a handful of times. The rearrangement uses TRBV5-1 and TRBJ2-5; D possibly uses TRBD1 or TRBD2 (6 bases each). CDR1 and CDR2 (germline): SGHRS, YFSETQ. Trimming left V 7 bases short and J 0 bases short, with 13 bases between. The CDR3 runs 14 residues. The CDR3 DNA reads as TGCGCCAGCCGCGAAGGGGGGTACCAAGAGACCCAGTACTTC. This translates into CASREGGYQETQYF. The variable domain in full, with the rest retrieved from reference TRBV5-1 and TRBJ2-5, is KAGVTQTPRYLIKTRGQQVTLSCSPISGHRSVSWYQQTPGQGLQFLFEYFSETQRNKGNFPGRFSGRQFSNSRSEMNVSTLELGDSALYLCASREGGYQETQYFGPGTRLLVL.

This clonotype was observed at least ten times. V and J are TRBV19 and TRBJ2-1; a weak D match, TRBD2 (5 bases). This CDR3 has 12 residues. Germline loops: CDR1 LNHDA, CDR2 SQIVND (reference sequence). Trimming shortened V by 9 bases and J by 4 bases, and 10 bases separated the two germline ends. In nucleotides, the CDR3 is TGTGCCAGGAGGGAAAGTTACAATGAGCAGTTCTTC. This codes for CARRESYNEQFF.

V usage is TRBV29-1 and J usage is TRBJ2-7; the match to TRBD1 covers 8 bases. The CDR3 is 14 residues long. The ends lost 6 bases at V and 6 bases at J; junction bases unmatched: 13. Germline CDR1 and CDR2: SQVTM and ANQGSEA. The DNA for the CDR3 is TGCAGCGTGGCCCCGCGGACAGGGCCGGGCGAGCAGTACTTC. Its protein product is CSVAPRTGPGEQYF.

On this clonotype itself: This probably arose from a read error, given a far larger clone one base away. This CDR3 is missing its conserved last phenylalanine or tryptophan, likely due to a read error. The limits of the CDR3 on the DNA are not certain, so only TCRdb's listed CDR3 is given. The V gene is TRBV27, the J gene TRBJ2-7; the table's D gene call, TRBD2, was not cross checked with the DNA. The CDR3 contains 12 residues when both ends are counted. The V gene's germline CDR1 is MNHEY and CDR2 SMNVEV (reference sequence). The CDR3 sequence: CASSFGGALWAS.

This clonotype was observed a few times. This chain connects TRBV3-1 to TRBJ1-5; weak D call: TRBD1 (6 bases). The V end was cut by 2 bases, the J end by 7 bases, with 9 bases between. Germline V gene lookup returns CDR1 LGHDT and CDR2 YNNKEL (reference sequence). CDR3 size: 13 residues. In DNA, the CDR3 is TGTGCCAGCAGCCAAAGGGGGGGACAGCCCCAGCATTTT. This sequence encodes CASSQRGGQPQHF.

This clonotype was seen ten or more times. The chain couples TRBV14 to TRBJ2-2; 11 bases are shared with TRBD2. The germline CDR1 and CDR2 sequences are SGHDN and FVKESK. The J segment lost 6 bases and the V segment lost 5 bases, leaving 5 bases of the junction unmatched. This CDR3 comprises 15 residues. The CDR3: CASSTGTSGPGELFF. The CDR3 nucleotides read TGTGCCAGCAGCACGGGGACTAGCGGTCCCGGGGAGCTGTTTTTT.

At least ten counts were recorded for this clonotype. CDR3 protein: CASSLLSGSSSYNEQFF. DNA for the CDR3: TGTGCCAGCAGCCTTCTTAGCGGGAGTAGCTCCTACAATGAGCAGTTCTTC. This chain joins TRBV28 and TRBJ2-1; TRBD2 agrees at 9 bases. V shed 6 bases and J 0 bases; nucleotides not matched to a gene: 9. Germline CDR1 reads MDHEN; CDR2 reads SYDVKM. The CDR3 extends over 17 amino acids.

This clonotype was found many times. The J gene is TRBJ1-2, the V gene TRBV10-2; 7 bases are a match to TRBD1. Losses at the gene ends were 5 bases for V and 5 bases for J; bases not matched to a gene: 11. Germline V gives CDR1 WSHSY, CDR2 SAAADI. There are 15 residues in the CDR3. The CDR3 nucleotides are TGCGCCAGCAGTAAACCAATGACAGGGTTTTATGGCTACACCTTC. This codes for CASSKPMTGFYGYTF.

This clonotype has more than one count but fewer than ten. The J gene is TRBJ2-7, the V gene TRBV5-4; TRBD1 agrees at 10 bases. CDR1 and CDR2 from the germline V gene are SGHNT and YYREEE (reference sequence). The trim removed 4 bases at V and 5 bases at J, leaving 9 bases unmatched. There are 15 residues in the CDR3. The CDR3, as DNA: TGTGCCAGCAGCCCCCGGGACAGGGGCCCCCACGAGCAGTACTTC. Its translation: CASSPRDRGPHEQYF.